Sequencing of this T cell receptor beta chain was carried out in a study of CD4 T cells in relation to SARS-CoV-2 and coronaviruses. Study information: Convalescent donors were aged about 20 to 75, with median approximately 39 years. Study results and caveats: The assay detects memory recall responses, not culture-primed primary responses. Compared with monoreactive clones, crossreactive clones showed significantly weaker SARS-CoV-2 expansion.

Uncultured naive and memory CD4+ T cells supplied DNA for deep TCR-beta sequencing. Repertoires were generated with immunoSEQ multiplex PCR, while TCRdb's copy carries only in-frame clones and drops some. The data show tens of thousands of clones, about 90% seen once. V shed 2 bases and J shed 6 bases, with 10 bases lying between them. The CDR3 runs to 13 residues. The germline gives CDR1 MGHRA, CDR2 YSYEKL. As concerns this clone: The antigen is not known.

The material sequenced was naive CD4+ T cells from PBMCs. Subset here: naive CD4+ T cells isolated by negative enrichment. The rearrangement joins TRBV4-1 to TRBJ1-2, with D possibly TRBD1 on 5 matching bases. The receptor comes from an adult with COVID-19. CDR3 in amino acids: CASSQRVGDGYTF. As DNA, the CDR3 is TGCGCCAGCAGCCAAAGAGTGGGGGATGGCTACACCTTC.